This T cell receptor beta chain derives from a study of T-cell reconstitution after alpha-beta-depleted transplantation in children. Unmatched junction bases numbered 5, after V lost 0 bases and J lost 3 bases. Germline V gene data show CDR1 as MNHEY and CDR2 as SVGAGI. This CDR3 comprises 16 residues. Preparation of the TCRbeta library involved a method that used unique molecular identifiers. TCRdb analysed the PCR reads with MiXCR anew, one entry per CDR3 protein. The top ten clones hold roughly 3.9% of a sample with about 610,000 distinct CDR3 sequences, roughly 10% of them seen once. The clonotype was recovered from a human donor who donated a stem cell graft to a child with acute myeloid leukemia. The sequencing used PBMCs from the stem cell graft donor, collected from the stem cell graft. V gene TRBV6-5 combines with J gene TRBJ2-7; 10 bases align to TRBD2. The CDR3 DNA sequence: TGTGCCAGCAGTTACTCCTTTCTAGCGGGAGTCTACGAGCAGTACTTC. This sequence encodes CASSYSFLAGVYEQYF.